This T cell receptor beta chain was sequenced during a study of blood T cell repertoires in COVID-19. Turning to the study itself: COVID-19 samples from acute and convalescent phases originated in the United States, Italy and Spain. From T cells, B-cell-depleted T cells, or PBMCs came the material, which was cDNA or gDNA.

In the study's own analysis: Reference gene primers were amplified, and this amplification served to estimate nucleated cell counts. TCRdb keeps only in-frame clones here, not all; method: immunoSEQ multiplex PCR. The D gene and trimming were derived from the DNA, and the V and J assignments and clone size from that table. The data hold roughly 93,000 clones, with 87% observed a single time. Germline assignment: CDR1 SGHTA and CDR2 FQGTGA. This CDR3 has 14 residues. With 3 bases removed from V and 2 bases from J, the gap between germline ends came to 10 bases. This chain joins TRBV7-3 and TRBJ2-5, with D possibly matching TRBD1 (5 bases). The sample taken for sequencing was peripheral blood. The TCR originated in a human donor in a cohort sampled during active COVID-19. CDR3 in amino acids: CASSLAGKQETQYF. CDR3 sequence (DNA): TGTGCCAGCAGCTTGGCAGGGAAACAAGAGACCCAGTACTTC.